These 2 T cell receptor beta chains share one sample of origin, sequenced in a study of T cell changes during pregnancy in multiple sclerosis. Only in-frame clones appear in the TCRdb table, and some are missing; sequencing was by immunoSEQ multiplex PCR. Of about 52,000 clones listed, approximately 94% are singletons. The specimen was CD4+ T cells from peripheral blood mononuclear cells, collected before pregnancy. All receptors derive from a female donor with multiple sclerosis, enrolled in a pregnancy study.

The rearrangement uses TRBV5-1 and TRBJ2-3, with TRBD2 matching 8 bases. Unmatched junction bases numbered 10, after V lost 7 bases and J lost 3 bases. This CDR3 comprises 15 residues. Germline CDR1 and CDR2: SGHRS and YFSETQ. CDR3 DNA: TGCGCCAGCGGAATAGCGGGAAGTGGAACAGATACGCAGTATTTT. It yields the protein CASGIAGSGTDTQYF.

CDR3 sequence: CASSLVKGRGETQYF. For the CDR3, the DNA is TGTGCCAGCAGCTTAGTCAAGGGCAGGGGGGAGACCCAGTACTTC. The chain is built from TRBV7-9 and TRBJ2-5, with 7 bases identical to TRBD1. J gave up 5 bases and V 1 base, and 7 bases lay outside the gene matches. The CDR3 length is 15 residues. The germline V gene has CDR1 SEHNR and CDR2 FQNEAQ (reference sequence).